This TCR beta chain was observed in a study of cytomegalovirus exposure and HLA in healthy donors. Germline V gene lookup returns CDR1 SGDLS and CDR2 YYNGEE. This CDR3 contains 17 residues. The V segment lost 3 bases and the J segment 0 bases; nucleotides outside the gene matches: 4. Both 60 Vbeta primers and 13 Jbeta primers went into the PCR. The method was immunoSEQ multiplex PCR; TCRdb's version includes in-frame clones alone and lacks a portion of them. Among some 180,000 clones listed, around 80% were seen once. As to this clone: Antigen unknown.

There were likely unrecorded immune exposures, though donors were nominally healthy when sampled. Study-level points and caveats: The study listed some 160 cytomegalovirus-associated TCR beta chains.

The chain joins TRBV9 to TRBJ2-2; 11 bases align to TRBD2. Sequenced sample: PBMCs. This sequence was found in a young woman in good health and CMV-seronegative. CDR3 protein: CASSDLAGGPNTGELFF. CDR3 nucleotide sequence: TGTGCCAGCAGCGATCTAGCGGGGGGCCCGAACACCGGGGAGCTGTTTTTT.